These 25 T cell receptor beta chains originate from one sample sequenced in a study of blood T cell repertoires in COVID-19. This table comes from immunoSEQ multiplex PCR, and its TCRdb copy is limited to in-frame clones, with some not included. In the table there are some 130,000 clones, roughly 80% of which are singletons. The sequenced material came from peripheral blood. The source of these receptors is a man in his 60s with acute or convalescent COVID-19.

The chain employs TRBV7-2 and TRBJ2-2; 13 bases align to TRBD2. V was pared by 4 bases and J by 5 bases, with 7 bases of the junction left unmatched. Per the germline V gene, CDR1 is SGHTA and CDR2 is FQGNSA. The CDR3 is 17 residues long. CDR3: CASSSETSGRRTGELFF. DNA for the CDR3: TGTGCCAGCAGCTCGGAGACTAGCGGGAGGAGGACCGGGGAGCTGTTTTTT. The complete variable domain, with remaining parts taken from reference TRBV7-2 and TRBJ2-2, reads GAGVSQSPSNKVTEKGKDVELRCDPISGHTALYWYRQSLGQGLEFLIYFQGNSAPDKSGLPSDRFSAERTGGSVSTLTIQRTQQEDSAVYLCASSSETSGRRTGELFFGEGSRLTVL.

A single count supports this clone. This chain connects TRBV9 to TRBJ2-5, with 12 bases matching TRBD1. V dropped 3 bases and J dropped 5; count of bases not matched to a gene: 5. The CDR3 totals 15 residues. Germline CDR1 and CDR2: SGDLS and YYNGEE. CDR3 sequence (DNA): TGTGCCAGCAGCGGGGGGACAGGGGGCCCGGAGACCCAGTACTTC. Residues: CASSGGTGGPETQYF.

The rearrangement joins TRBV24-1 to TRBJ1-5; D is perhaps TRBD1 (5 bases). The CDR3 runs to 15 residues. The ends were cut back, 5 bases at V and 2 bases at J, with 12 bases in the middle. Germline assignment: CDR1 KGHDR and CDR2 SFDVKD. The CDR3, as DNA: TGTGCCACCAGTGCTAAGGGGCTCGGCAATCAGCCCCAGCATTTT. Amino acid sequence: CATSAKGLGNQPQHF.

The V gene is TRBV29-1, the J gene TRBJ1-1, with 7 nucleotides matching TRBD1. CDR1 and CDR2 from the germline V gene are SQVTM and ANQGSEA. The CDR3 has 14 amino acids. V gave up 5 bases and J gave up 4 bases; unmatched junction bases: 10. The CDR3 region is CSVRQGGVGTEAFF. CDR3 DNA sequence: TGCAGCGTTCGTCAGGGGGGCGTTGGCACTGAAGCTTTCTTT. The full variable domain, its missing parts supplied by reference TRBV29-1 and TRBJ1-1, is SAVISQKPSRDICQRGTSLTIQCQVDSQVTMMFWYRQQPGQSLTLIATANQGSEATYESGFVIDKFPISRPNLTFSTLTVSNMSPEDSSIYLCSVRQGGVGTEAFFGQGTRLTVV.

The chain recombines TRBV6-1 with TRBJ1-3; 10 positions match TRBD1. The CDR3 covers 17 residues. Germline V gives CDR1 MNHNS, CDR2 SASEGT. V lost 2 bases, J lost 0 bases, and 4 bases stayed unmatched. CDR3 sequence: CASSERDRGRSGNTIYF. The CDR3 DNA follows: TGTGCCAGCAGTGAACGGGACAGGGGTCGCTCTGGAAACACCATATATTTT.

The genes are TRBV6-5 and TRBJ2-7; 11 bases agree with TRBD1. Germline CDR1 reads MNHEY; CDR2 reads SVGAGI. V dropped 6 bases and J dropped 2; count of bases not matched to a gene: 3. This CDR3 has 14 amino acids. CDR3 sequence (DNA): TGTGCCAGCAGCCAGGACAGGGGGCCCTACGAGCAGTACTTC. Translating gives CASSQDRGPYEQYF.

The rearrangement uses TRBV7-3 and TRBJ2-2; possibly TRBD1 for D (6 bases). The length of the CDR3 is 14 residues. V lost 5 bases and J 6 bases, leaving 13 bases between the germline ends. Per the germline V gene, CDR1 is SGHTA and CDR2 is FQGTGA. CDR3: CASSPQQGPGELFF. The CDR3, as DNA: TGTGCCAGCAGCCCCCAACAGGGTCCCGGGGAGCTGTTTTTT.

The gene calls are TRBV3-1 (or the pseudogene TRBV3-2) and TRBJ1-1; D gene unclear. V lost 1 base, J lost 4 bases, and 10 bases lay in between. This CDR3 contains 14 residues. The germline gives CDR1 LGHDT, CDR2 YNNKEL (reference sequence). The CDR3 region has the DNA TGTGCCAGCAGCCAAGTTGAGGAGCTCACTGAAGCTTTCTTT. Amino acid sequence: CASSQVEELTEAFF.

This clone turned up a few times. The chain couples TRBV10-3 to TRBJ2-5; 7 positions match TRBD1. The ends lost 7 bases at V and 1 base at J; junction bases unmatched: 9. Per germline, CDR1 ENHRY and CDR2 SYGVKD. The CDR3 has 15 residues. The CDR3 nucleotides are TGTGCCATCACCCCCTCCCCAGGGGGCCAAGAGACCCAGTACTTC. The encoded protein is CAITPSPGGQETQYF.

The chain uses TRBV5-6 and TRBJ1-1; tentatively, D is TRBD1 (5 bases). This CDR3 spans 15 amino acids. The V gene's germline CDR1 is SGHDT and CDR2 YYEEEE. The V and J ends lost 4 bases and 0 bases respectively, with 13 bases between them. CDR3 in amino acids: CASSPAGEMNTEAFF. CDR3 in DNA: TGTGCCAGCAGCCCGGCGGGGGAAATGAACACTGAAGCTTTCTTT.

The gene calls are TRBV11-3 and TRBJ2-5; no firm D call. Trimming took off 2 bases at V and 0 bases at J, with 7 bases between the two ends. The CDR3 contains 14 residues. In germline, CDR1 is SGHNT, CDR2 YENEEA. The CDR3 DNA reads TGTGCCAGCAGCTTATCACAAAACCAAGAGACCCAGTACTTC. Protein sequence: CASSLSQNQETQYF.

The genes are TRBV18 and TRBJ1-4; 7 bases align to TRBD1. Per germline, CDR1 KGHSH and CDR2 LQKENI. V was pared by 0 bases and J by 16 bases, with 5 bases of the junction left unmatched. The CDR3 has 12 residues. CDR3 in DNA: TGTGCCAGCTCACCACCGACAGGGCCCCGGTTTTTT. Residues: CASSPPTGPRFF.

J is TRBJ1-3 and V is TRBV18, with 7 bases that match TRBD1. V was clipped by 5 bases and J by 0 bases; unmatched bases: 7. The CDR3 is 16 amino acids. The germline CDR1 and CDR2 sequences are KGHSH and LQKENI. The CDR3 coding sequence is TGTGCCAGCTCAACTGGGACAGAAAGCTCTGGAAACACCATATATTTT. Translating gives CASSTGTESSGNTIYF.

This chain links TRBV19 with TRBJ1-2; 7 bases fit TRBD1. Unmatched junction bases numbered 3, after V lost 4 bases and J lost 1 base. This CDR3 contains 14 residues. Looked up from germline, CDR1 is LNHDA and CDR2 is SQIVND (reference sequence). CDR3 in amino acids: CASSTGQVNYGYTF. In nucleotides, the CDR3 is TGTGCCAGTAGTACCGGACAGGTTAACTATGGCTACACCTTC. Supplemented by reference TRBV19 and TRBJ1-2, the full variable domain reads DGGITQSPKYLFRKEGQNVTLSCEQNLNHDAMYWYRQDPGQGLRLIYYSQIVNDFQKGDIAEGYSVSREKKESFPLTVTSAQKNPTAFYLCASSTGQVNYGYTFGSGTRLTVV.

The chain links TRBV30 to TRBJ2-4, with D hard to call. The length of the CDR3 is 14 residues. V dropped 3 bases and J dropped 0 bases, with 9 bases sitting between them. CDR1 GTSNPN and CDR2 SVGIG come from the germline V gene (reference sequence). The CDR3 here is CAWSPSLAKNIQYF. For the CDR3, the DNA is TGTGCCTGGAGCCCCTCACTAGCCAAAAACATTCAGTACTTC. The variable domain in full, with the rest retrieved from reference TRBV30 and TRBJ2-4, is SQTIHQWPATLVQPVGSPLSLECTVEGTSNPNLYWYRQAAGRGLQLLFYSVGIGQISSEVPQNLSASRPQDRQFILSSKKLLLSDSGFYLCAWSPSLAKNIQYFGAGTRLSVL.

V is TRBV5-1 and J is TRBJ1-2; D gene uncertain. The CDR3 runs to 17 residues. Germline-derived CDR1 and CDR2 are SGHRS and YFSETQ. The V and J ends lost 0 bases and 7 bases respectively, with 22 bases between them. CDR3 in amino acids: CASSLDRLEGEGGGYTF. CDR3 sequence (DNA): TGCGCCAGCAGCTTGGATCGGCTAGAGGGCGAGGGTGGTGGCTACACCTTC.

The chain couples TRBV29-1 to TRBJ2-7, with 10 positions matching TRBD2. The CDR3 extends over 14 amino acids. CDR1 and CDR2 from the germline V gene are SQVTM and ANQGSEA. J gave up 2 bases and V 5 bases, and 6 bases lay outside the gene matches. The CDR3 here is CSVLAGGTTYEQYF. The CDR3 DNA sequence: TGCAGCGTTTTAGCGGGAGGAACCACCTACGAGCAGTACTTC.

This CDR3 is CSVVKTGRETQYF. The CDR3, as DNA: TGCAGCGTTGTCAAGACAGGGCGGGAGACCCAGTACTTC. This chain uses TRBV29-1 with TRBJ2-5, with TRBD1 identical over 7 bases. Germline assignment: CDR1 SQVTM and CDR2 ANQGSEA. J gave up 5 bases and V 4 bases, and 7 bases lay outside the gene matches. The CDR3 totals 13 residues.

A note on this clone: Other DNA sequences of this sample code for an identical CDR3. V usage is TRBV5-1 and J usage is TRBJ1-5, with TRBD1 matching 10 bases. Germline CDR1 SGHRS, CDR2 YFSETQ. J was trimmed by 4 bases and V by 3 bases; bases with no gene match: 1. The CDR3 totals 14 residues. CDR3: CASSWGQGNQPQHF. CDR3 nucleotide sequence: TGCGCCAGCAGCTGGGGACAGGGGAATCAGCCCCAGCATTTT. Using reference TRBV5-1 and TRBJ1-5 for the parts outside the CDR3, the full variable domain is KAGVTQTPRYLIKTRGQQVTLSCSPISGHRSVSWYQQTPGQGLQFLFEYFSETQRNKGNFPGRFSGRQFSNSRSEMNVSTLELGDSALYLCASSWGQGNQPQHFGDGTRLSIL.

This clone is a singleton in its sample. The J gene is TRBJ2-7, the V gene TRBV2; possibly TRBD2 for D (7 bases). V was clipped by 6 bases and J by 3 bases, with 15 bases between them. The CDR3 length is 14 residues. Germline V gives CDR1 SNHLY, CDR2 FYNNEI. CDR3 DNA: TGTGCCAGCAGCCCCGCGGGGGCGTACTACGAGCAGTACTTC. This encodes CASSPAGAYYEQYF.

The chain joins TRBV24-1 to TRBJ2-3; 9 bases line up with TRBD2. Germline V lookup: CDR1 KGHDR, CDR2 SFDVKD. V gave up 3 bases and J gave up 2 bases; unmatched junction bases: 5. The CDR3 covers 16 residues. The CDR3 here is CATSDRASGDTDTQYF. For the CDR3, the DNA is TGTGCCACCAGTGATCGGGCTAGCGGGGACACAGATACGCAGTATTTT.

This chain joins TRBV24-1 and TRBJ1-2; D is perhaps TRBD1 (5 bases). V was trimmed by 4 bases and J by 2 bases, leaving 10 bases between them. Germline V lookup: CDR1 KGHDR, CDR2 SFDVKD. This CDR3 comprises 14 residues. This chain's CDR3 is CATSDSDKNYGYTF. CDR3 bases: TGTGCCACCAGTGACTCGGACAAGAACTATGGCTACACCTTC.

CDR3 coding DNA: TGTGCCAGCAGCATTAGCGGGGGGGCGGCTGGGGAGCTGTTTTTT. Protein product: CASSISGGAAGELFF. This sequence joins TRBV7-8 and TRBJ2-2, with 11 bases identical to TRBD2. V lost 5 bases and J lost 8; bases outside the gene matches: 7. Germline V lookup: CDR1 SGHVS, CDR2 FQNEAQ. The CDR3 extends over 15 amino acids. The entire variable domain, with the rest obtained from reference TRBV7-8 and TRBJ2-2, is as follows: GAGVSQSPRYKVAKRGQDVALRCDPISGHVSLFWYQQALGQGPEFLTYFQNEAQLDKSGLPSDRFFAERPEGSVSTLKIQRTQQEDSAVYLCASSISGGAAGELFFGEGSRLTVL.

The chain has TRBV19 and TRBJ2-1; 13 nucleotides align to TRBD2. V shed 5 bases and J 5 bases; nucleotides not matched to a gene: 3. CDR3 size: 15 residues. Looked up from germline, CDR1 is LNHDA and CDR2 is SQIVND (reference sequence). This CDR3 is CASSVGTSGDNEQFF. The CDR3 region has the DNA TGTGCCAGTAGTGTTGGGACTAGCGGGGACAATGAGCAGTTCTTC.

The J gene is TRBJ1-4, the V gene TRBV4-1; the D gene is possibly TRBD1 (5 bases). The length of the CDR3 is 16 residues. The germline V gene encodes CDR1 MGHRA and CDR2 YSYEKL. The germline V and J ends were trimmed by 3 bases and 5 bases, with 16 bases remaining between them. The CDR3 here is CASSQGWTNVNEKLFF. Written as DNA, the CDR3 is TGCGCCAGCAGCCAGGGTTGGACAAATGTAAATGAAAAACTGTTTTTT.